This T cell receptor (beta chain) was found in a study of cytomegalovirus exposure and HLA in healthy donors. The germline gives CDR1 LNHDA, CDR2 SQIVND (reference sequence). This CDR3 spans 14 amino acids. Use of 60 Vbeta and 13 Jbeta primers characterized the PCR. Only in-frame clones appear in the TCRdb table, and some are missing; sequencing was by immunoSEQ multiplex PCR. The sample holds about 110,000 clones, 70% to 80% seen once. This TCR derives from a woman in her 30s in good health and CMV-seropositive. Sequenced sample: PBMCs. The chain recombines TRBV19 with TRBJ2-5, with TRBD1 matching over 9 bases. The DNA end is a closer match to TRBJ2-7, so the J assignment may be wrong. CDR3 DNA: TGTGCCAGCTCATCCAGGGGACAGGGTGACGAGCAGTACTTC. This sequence encodes CASSSRGQGDEQYF.